These T cell receptor beta chains were read from a single sample in a study of T cell responses to AZD1222 COVID-19 vaccine. Assay used: immunoSEQ multiplex PCR; TCRdb lists only in-frame clones, some missing. The data hold more than 250,000 clones, with more than 85% observed a single time. This material consisted of peripheral blood, taken on day 0 of AZD1222 vaccination. All receptors derive from an adult in good health. The CDR3 runs from the conserved cysteine through the conserved F or W. D genes are given only for firm matches.

cdr3_aa | cdr3_nt | d_call | j_call | v_call
CASSLGPRAQYF | TGTGCCAGCAGTTTGGGCCCTCGGGCCCAGTACTTC | - | TRBJ2-5 | TRBV12-3/TRBV12-4
CASSRGTAYGYTF | TGCGCCAGCAGCCGCGGGACAGCCTATGGCTACACCTTC | TRBD1 | TRBJ1-2 | TRBV4-1
CASNPTGHTEAFF | TGTGCCAGCAATCCGACAGGCCACACTGAAGCTTTCTTT | - | TRBJ1-1 | TRBV2
CASSSTRDTTQYF | TGTGCCAGCAGCTCTACCCGGGACACGACGCAGTATTTT | - | TRBJ2-3 | TRBV7-2
CASSLGPDQPQHF | TGTGCCAGCAGTTTGGGGCCCGATCAGCCCCAGCATTTT | - | TRBJ1-5 | TRBV28
CASSFNRVITEAFF | TGTGCCAGCAGTTTTAACAGGGTTATCACTGAAGCTTTCTTT | - | TRBJ1-1 | TRBV28
CASSLPGQIFYGYTF | TGTGCCAGCAGCTTACCGGGACAGATCTTCTATGGCTACACCTTC | TRBD1 | TRBJ1-2 | TRBV5-4
CASSTDNGGQPQHF | TGTGCCAGCAGTACTGACAACGGGGGTCAGCCCCAGCATTTT | - | TRBJ1-5 | TRBV27
CASSLFRGLTDTQYF | TGTGCCAGCAGCCTGTTTAGGGGCCTCACAGATACGCAGTATTTT | - | TRBJ2-3 | TRBV5-4
CASSQPTDTQYF | TGTGCCAGCAGCCAACCAACAGATACGCAGTATTTT | - | TRBJ2-3 | TRBV6-6
CASGSGQGVYGYTF | TGTGCCAGCGGGTCAGGACAAGGGGTCTATGGCTACACCTTC | - | TRBJ1-2 | TRBV28
CASSQTSNYGYTF | TGTGCCAGCAGCCAGACATCTAACTATGGCTACACCTTC | - | TRBJ1-2 | TRBV3-1/TRBV3-2
CSAAGRGSYNEQFF | TGCAGCGCCGCTGGAAGGGGCTCCTACAATGAGCAGTTCTTC | - | TRBJ2-1 | TRBV29-1
CSVATGGGYEQYF | TGCAGCGTTGCGACAGGCGGGGGGTACGAGCAGTACTTC | TRBD2 | TRBJ2-7 | TRBV29-1
CASSSLPRGKTYEQYF | TGTGCCAGCAGCTCCCTCCCTCGGGGGAAAACCTACGAGCAGTACTTC | - | TRBJ2-7 | TRBV11-2
CASSVTGTNGYTF | TGTGCCAGCAGCGTTACAGGGACTAATGGCTACACCTTC | - | TRBJ1-2 | TRBV2
CASSMLAGPGGTEQFF | TGTGCCAGCAGCATGTTAGCGGGCCCTGGTGGGACTGAGCAGTTCTTC | TRBD2 | TRBJ2-1 | TRBV7-8